This T cell receptor (beta chain) is from a study of T-cell memory formation after mild COVID-19. This clonotype has just a few counts. A single record per CDR3 protein comes from TCRdb applying MiXCR to the 5' RACE reads. The profile shows fewer than 350,000 distinct CDR3 sequences, around 15% of them singletons. The ends lost 3 bases at V and 5 bases at J; junction bases unmatched: 6. Germline-derived CDR1 and CDR2 are KGHSH and LQKENI. This CDR3 is built from 15 residues. This clonotype originated in a man aged 18 to 29 who had mild COVID-19 (a few samples of this study predate the infection). Cell type and time point are not known. Source material: PBMCs or a T cell subset sorted from them (not recorded which). This chain joins TRBV18 and TRBJ1-1; TRBD1 matches 10 bases. CDR3 nucleotides: TGTGCCAGCTCACCTCCGGGACAGGGGATAACTGAAGCTTTCTTT. This sequence encodes CASSPPGQGITEAFF. Complete variable domain (other parts from reference TRBV18 and TRBJ1-1): NAGVMQNPRHLVRRRGQEARLRCSPMKGHSHVYWYRQLPEEGLKFMVYLQKENIIDESGMPKERFSAEFPKEGPSILRIQQVVRGDSAAYFCASSPPGQGITEAFFGQGTRLTVV.